This TCR beta chain appears in the sequencing data of a study of long-term antiretroviral therapy in people with HIV. Points from the study as a whole: ART preceded a rise in diversity that nonetheless stayed lower than in transplant donor controls. Pre-ART-expanded clones dominated the repertoire at all time points.

Running of the v3.0 immunoSEQ assay took place at survey level. The study targeted roughly 35,000-50,000 T-cell genomes per sample in sequencing. Measured with immunoSEQ multiplex PCR; TCRdb has only the in-frame clones, and not every one. In the table there are 25,000 to 30,000 clones, more than 85% of which are singletons. Trimming pared 5 bases from V and 0 bases from J, leaving 4 bases between. Germline assignment: CDR1 MNHEY and CDR2 SMNVEV (reference sequence). This CDR3 region has 12 residues. This clone is termed medium-sized (0.01 to 0.1%). What it binds is unknown. The source is a man aged 40-49 years with HIV. This chain links TRBV27 with TRBJ1-1; D gene uncertain. The specimen was unsorted PBMCs, collected around 2.6 years after starting antiretroviral therapy. The CDR3 spells CASSTMNTEAFF. As DNA, the CDR3 is TGTGCCAGCAGTACTATGAACACTGAAGCTTTCTTT.